Listed here are 21 T cell receptor beta chains from one sample, sequenced in a study of T cells in localized non-small cell lung cancer. Sequenced by immunoSEQ multiplex PCR; TCRdb stores in-frame clones only, minus some. Among 40,000 or so clones listed, more than 75% were seen once. Here the sequenced sample was peripheral blood, taken before any cancer treatment. The source is a man between 35 and 75 years old with stage I lung adenocarcinoma.

The V call is TRBV28, the J call TRBJ2-3; TRBD1 matches 7 bases. The germline V gene encodes CDR1 MDHEN and CDR2 SYDVKM. This CDR3 has 14 amino acids. V lost 7 bases and J lost 0; bases outside the gene matches: 4. CDR3 in DNA: TGTGCCAGCACATGGGGACAGAGCACAGATACGCAGTATTTT. Its translation: CASTWGQSTDTQYF.

This sequence joins TRBV7-9 and TRBJ2-7; 7 bases align to TRBD2. Germline lookup yields CDR1 SEHNR and CDR2 FQNEAQ (reference sequence). The CDR3 has 13 residues. V was clipped by 7 bases and J by 4 bases; unmatched bases: 7. The CDR3 is CASTRDYTYEQYF. The CDR3 DNA follows: TGTGCCAGCACTCGGGACTACACGTACGAGCAGTACTTC.

DNA of the CDR3: TGTGCCAGCAGCCGCGCCAGGGGGGAGACCCAGTACTTC. It yields the protein CASSRARGETQYF. The chain couples TRBV7-2 to TRBJ2-5; 7 nucleotides align to TRBD1. CDR3 length equals 13 residues. V was clipped by 5 bases and J by 5 bases; unmatched bases: 5. The germline CDR1 and CDR2 sequences are SGHTA and FQGNSA.

This chain connects TRBV7-2 to TRBJ2-7, with D maybe TRBD2 (6 bases). The CDR3 consists of 13 residues. From germline, CDR1 is SGHTA and CDR2 FQGNSA. Trimming stripped 4 bases from V and 6 bases from J, with 13 bases between. CDR3 amino acids: CASSYEAGPEQYF. CDR3 in DNA: TGTGCCAGCAGCTACGAAGCGGGTCCCGAGCAGTACTTC. Combining the CDR3 with reference TRBV7-2 and TRBJ2-7 gives the whole variable domain GAGVSQSPSNKVTEKGKDVELRCDPISGHTALYWYRQSLGQGLEFLIYFQGNSAPDKSGLPSDRFSAERTGGSVSTLTIQRTQQEDSAVYLCASSYEAGPEQYFGPGTRLTVT.

This clone has a single count. This chain uses TRBV4-1 with TRBJ1-1, with D perhaps TRBD1 (6 bases). V lost 6 bases to trimming and J lost 10 bases, with 21 bases between them. The CDR3 is 14 amino acids. Germline V gene data show CDR1 as MGHRA and CDR2 as YSYEKL. In DNA, the CDR3 is TGCGCCAGCAGGAGGGACACCCATCAGAGAGGAGCTTTCTTT. It encodes CASRRDTHQRGAFF.

The rearrangement links TRBV30 to TRBJ2-3; 8 nucleotides line up with TRBD1. Germline-derived CDR1 and CDR2 are GTSNPN and SVGIG (reference sequence). This CDR3 comprises 17 residues. The J segment lost 3 bases and the V segment lost 4 bases, leaving 15 bases of the junction unmatched. The DNA of the CDR3 is TGTGCCTGGAATTGGGGGATCGGACAGGGTGTGACAGATACGCAGTATTTT. Protein: CAWNWGIGQGVTDTQYF.

The J gene is TRBJ1-5, the V gene TRBV19; D is uncertain. The CDR3 length is 16 residues. Germline CDR1 reads LNHDA; CDR2 reads SQIVND (reference sequence). The germline V and J ends were trimmed by 7 bases and 4 bases, with 20 bases remaining between them. The CDR3 nucleotides read TGTGCCAGTACCCCCCTCCCTGAGGGCCCAAATCAGCCCCAGCATTTT. Protein product: CASTPLPEGPNQPQHF.

This clone was picked up one time. The V gene is TRBV19, the J gene TRBJ1-1, with D tentatively TRBD1 (5 bases). V was shortened by 3 bases and J by 3 bases, with 14 bases between the two germline ends. In germline, CDR1 is LNHDA, CDR2 SQIVND (reference sequence). CDR3 length equals 15 residues. The CDR3 DNA is TGTGCCAGTAGTATCGGCATGGGCAGGGACACTGAAGCTTTCTTT. Its protein is CASSIGMGRDTEAFF.

The J gene is TRBJ2-3, the V gene TRBV19; TRBD1 agrees at 12 bases. Germline CDR1 reads LNHDA; CDR2 reads SQIVND (reference sequence). Germline trimming cut 6 bases from V and 6 bases from J; bases unmatched to any gene: 4. The CDR3 totals 14 residues. The CDR3 loop is CASRGTGGFDTQYF. The CDR3 nucleotides read TGTGCCAGTAGGGGGACAGGGGGCTTTGATACGCAGTATTTT.

The chain carries TRBV7-8 and TRBJ2-5, with 12 bases that match TRBD1. The CDR3 runs 17 residues. Germline loops: CDR1 SGHVS, CDR2 FQNEAQ. The J segment lost 5 bases and the V segment lost 4 bases, leaving 11 bases of the junction unmatched. The CDR3 loop is CASSSPLGTGGRETQYF. The CDR3 DNA reads TGTGCCAGCAGCTCCCCCCTGGGGACAGGGGGCAGGGAGACCCAGTACTTC.

The chain recombines TRBV7-8 with TRBJ2-3, with a possible D match to TRBD2 (5 bases). The CDR3 is 13 residues long. Trimming cost V 5 bases and J 3 bases, with 9 bases left between them. Per germline, CDR1 SGHVS and CDR2 FQNEAQ. The CDR3 protein is CASSPSFTDTQYF. CDR3 bases: TGTGCCAGCAGCCCTAGCTTTACAGATACGCAGTATTTT.

The rearrangement uses TRBV19 and TRBJ2-2; D is unresolved. This CDR3 comprises 12 residues. Between the trimmed V and J ends, which lost 10 bases and 7 bases, there was a span of 13 bases. CDR1 is LNHDA, CDR2 SQIVND, per germline (reference sequence). The CDR3 coding sequence is TGTGCCATCAGGATTGCGCACGGGGAGCTGTTTTTT. This gives the protein CAIRIAHGELFF.

The rearrangement links TRBV5-5 to TRBJ1-4, with D possibly TRBD1 on 5 matching bases. CDR3 length: 14 residues. The V gene's germline CDR1 is SGHKS and CDR2 YYEKEE (reference sequence). The germline V and J ends were trimmed by 1 base and 7 bases, with 11 bases remaining between them. The CDR3 sequence: CASSLWGRGEKLFF. The DNA of the CDR3 is TGTGCCAGCAGCTTGTGGGGAAGGGGTGAAAAACTGTTTTTT.

The rearrangement joins TRBV7-8 to TRBJ2-5; 7 bases match TRBD1. CDR1 is SGHVS, CDR2 FQNEAQ, per germline. CDR3 length: 15 residues. After removal of 4 bases from V and 4 bases from J, the junction contained 9 bases not matched to a gene. The CDR3 loop reads CASSSGDRVAETQYF. CDR3 sequence (DNA): TGTGCCAGCAGCTCCGGTGACAGGGTGGCAGAGACCCAGTACTTC.

This chain connects TRBV5-6 to TRBJ1-2; D ambiguous. The CDR3 extends over 12 amino acids. V lost 2 bases, J lost 8 bases, and 10 bases lay in between. The V gene's germline CDR1 is SGHDT and CDR2 YYEEEE. CDR3 in amino acids: CASSFNTRGYTF. Here the CDR3 DNA reads TGTGCCAGCAGCTTCAACACCCGGGGCTACACCTTC. The full variable domain, with the rest looked up from reference TRBV5-6 and TRBJ1-2, is DAGVTQSPTHLIKTRGQQVTLRCSPKSGHDTVSWYQQALGQGPQFIFQYYEEEERQRGNFPDRFSGHQFPNYSSELNVNALLLGDSALYLCASSFNTRGYTFGSGTRLTVV.

This chain joins TRBV27 and TRBJ2-3, with unresolved D. The CDR3 is 12 amino acids. The ends were cut back, 6 bases at V and 4 bases at J, with 8 bases in the middle. Germline CDR1 reads MNHEY; CDR2 reads SMNVEV (reference sequence). CDR3 loop: CASRGMSDTQYF. The DNA for the CDR3 is TGTGCCAGCAGAGGTATGTCAGATACGCAGTATTTT.

This chain links TRBV10-1 with TRBJ2-5; 7 bases are shared with TRBD1. CDR3 length: 11 residues. The germline V gene has CDR1 WNHNN and CDR2 SYGVQD (reference sequence). Unmatched junction bases numbered 3, after V lost 11 bases and J lost 3 bases. The CDR3 DNA is TGCGCCGCAGGGGGTGAAGAGACCCAGTACTTC. Translating it yields CAAGGEETQYF.

The chain is built from TRBV18 and TRBJ1-5; 9 nucleotides agree with TRBD1. Germline values: CDR1 KGHSH, CDR2 LQKENI. The CDR3 consists of 16 residues. Losses at the gene ends were 8 bases for V and 5 bases for J; bases not matched to a gene: 13. The CDR3 DNA reads as TGTGCCAGCACCGCCGCCGGGACAGGGCTGGATCAGCCCCAGCATTTT. Protein product: CASTAAGTGLDQPQHF.

Only one count was recorded for this clone. This sequence joins TRBV7-2 and TRBJ2-7, with a tentative D call TRBD2 (5 bases). CDR3 length: 15 residues. From germline, CDR1 is SGHTA and CDR2 FQGNSA. V lost 3 bases, J lost 0 bases, and 12 bases lay in between. The CDR3 loop reads CASSFTSKSSYEQYF. Here the CDR3 DNA reads TGTGCCAGCAGCTTCACTAGTAAGAGCTCCTACGAGCAGTACTTC. Complete variable domain (other parts from reference TRBV7-2 and TRBJ2-7): GAGVSQSPSNKVTEKGKDVELRCDPISGHTALYWYRQSLGQGLEFLIYFQGNSAPDKSGLPSDRFSAERTGGSVSTLTIQRTQQEDSAVYLCASSFTSKSSYEQYFGPGTRLTVT.

This chain uses TRBV6-5 with TRBJ2-2; D gene ambiguous. This CDR3 has 13 amino acids. Germline CDR1 MNHEY, CDR2 SVGAGI. With 7 bases removed from V and 6 bases from J, the gap between germline ends came to 12 bases. DNA for the CDR3: TGTGCCAGCAAGTCGACCGTGCCCGGGGAGCTGTTTTTT. This sequence encodes CASKSTVPGELFF.

V gene TRBV4-1 combines with J gene TRBJ2-1, with 9 bases fitting TRBD2. The junction had 10 bases not matched to a gene; V was cut back by 0 bases and J by 4 bases. CDR3 length: 18 residues. Germline loops: CDR1 MGHRA, CDR2 YSYEKL. The CDR3: CASSQDLAGGGVYNEQFF. The CDR3 DNA reads as TGCGCCAGCAGCCAAGATTTGGCGGGAGGGGGCGTGTACAATGAGCAGTTCTTC.